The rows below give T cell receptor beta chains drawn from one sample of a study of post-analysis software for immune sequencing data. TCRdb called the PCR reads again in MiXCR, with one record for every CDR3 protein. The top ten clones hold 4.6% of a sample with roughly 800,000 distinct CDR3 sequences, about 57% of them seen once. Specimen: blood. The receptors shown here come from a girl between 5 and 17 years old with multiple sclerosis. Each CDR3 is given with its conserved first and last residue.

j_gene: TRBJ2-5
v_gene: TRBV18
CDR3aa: CASSPPLGETQYF

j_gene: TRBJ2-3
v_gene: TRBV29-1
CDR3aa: CSVGEGPSTDTQYF

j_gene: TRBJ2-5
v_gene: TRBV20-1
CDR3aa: CSARQGVWETQYF

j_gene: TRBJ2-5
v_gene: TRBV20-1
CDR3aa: CSARDSSGPLGEQYF

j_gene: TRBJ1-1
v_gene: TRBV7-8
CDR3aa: CASSLGQSTMNTEAFF

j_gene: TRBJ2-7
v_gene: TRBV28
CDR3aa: CASSPTLGAGGIYEQYF

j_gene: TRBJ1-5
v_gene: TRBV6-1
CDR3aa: CAGGGQISNQPQHF

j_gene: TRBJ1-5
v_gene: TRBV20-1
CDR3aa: CSAARGGNQPQHF

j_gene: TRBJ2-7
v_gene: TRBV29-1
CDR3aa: CSVRDREYEQYF

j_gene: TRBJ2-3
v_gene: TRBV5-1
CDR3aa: CASRLGQGMQYF

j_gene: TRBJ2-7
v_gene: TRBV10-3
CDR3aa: CAISDLAGKDEQYF

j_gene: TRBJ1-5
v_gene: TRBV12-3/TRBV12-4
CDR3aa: CASSAETQHF